A single sample is the source of the 27 T cell receptor beta chains below, sequenced in a study of cytomegalovirus exposure and HLA in healthy donors. The PCR ran on 60 Vbeta and 13 Jbeta primers. The table came from immunoSEQ multiplex PCR; TCRdb's copy has only in-frame clones and leaves some out. Here the sample spans about 170,000 clones, about three quarters being singletons. The material sequenced was PBMCs. These receptors came from a female donor in good health and CMV-seronegative.

This clone was detected only a few times. This chain uses TRBV7-2 with TRBJ2-3, with TRBD2 matching over 11 bases. The V segment lost 3 bases and the J segment 1 base; nucleotides outside the gene matches: 3. The CDR3 extends over 16 amino acids. Germline V CDR1 and CDR2: SGHTA, FQGNSA. CDR3 region: CASSFVLAGGTDTQYF. The DNA for the CDR3 is TGTGCCAGCAGCTTTGTACTAGCGGGGGGCACAGATACGCAGTATTTT.

CDR3 sequence (DNA): TGTGCCAGCAGCCTGGGACAGGGGATGAACACTGAAGCTTTCTTT. It codes for CASSLGQGMNTEAFF. This sequence joins TRBV13 and TRBJ1-1; TRBD1 matches at 10 bases. The CDR3 has 15 amino acids. Germline loops: CDR1 PRHDT, CDR2 FYEKMQ (reference sequence). J gave up 0 bases and V 5 bases, and 3 bases lay outside the gene matches.

The chain joins TRBV4-3 to TRBJ2-3; 9 bases are a match to TRBD2. The CDR3 covers 15 residues. Per germline, CDR1 LGHNA and CDR2 YSLEER. The junction had 5 bases not matched to a gene; V was cut back by 1 base and J by 6 bases. CDR3 sequence (DNA): TGCGCCAGCAGCCAAGTAGCGGGGGTCGCCGATACGCAGTATTTT. It codes for CASSQVAGVADTQYF.

The gene calls are TRBV18 and TRBJ1-1, with TRBD1 matching 7 bases. From germline, CDR1 is KGHSH and CDR2 LQKENI. The CDR3 runs to 15 residues. V was pared by 3 bases and J by 1 base, with 5 bases of the junction left unmatched. The CDR3 DNA sequence: TGTGCCAGCTCACCCCGAGGGACAGCGAACACTGAAGCTTTCTTT. This translates into CASSPRGTANTEAFF.

The chain carries TRBV19 and TRBJ2-7, with TRBD1 matching over 11 bases. CDR1 and CDR2 (germline): LNHDA, SQIVND (reference sequence). This CDR3 is built from 14 residues. V dropped 5 bases and J dropped 4; count of bases not matched to a gene: 4. The CDR3 sequence is CASSPGTGGYEQYF. CDR3 coding DNA: TGTGCCAGTAGTCCCGGGACAGGGGGTTACGAGCAGTACTTC. The entire variable domain, with the rest obtained from reference TRBV19 and TRBJ2-7, is as follows: DGGITQSPKYLFRKEGQNVTLSCEQNLNHDAMYWYRQDPGQGLRLIYYSQIVNDFQKGDIAEGYSVSREKKESFPLTVTSAQKNPTAFYLCASSPGTGGYEQYFGPGTRLTVT.

This clone was seen a few times. The chain has TRBV7-2 and TRBJ2-7, with 10 bases that match TRBD2. The CDR3 runs 18 residues. Per germline, CDR1 SGHTA and CDR2 FQGNSA. Trimming removed 2 bases from V and 5 bases from J; junction bases left unmatched: 15. The CDR3 loop is CASSLRSLRAGGENEQYF. As DNA, the CDR3 is TGTGCCAGCAGCTTAAGGTCCCTGCGAGCGGGAGGGGAAAACGAGCAGTACTTC.

This rearrangement joins TRBV29-1 to TRBJ1-4, with TRBD1 as a possible D gene (5 bases). The CDR3 length is 13 residues. V was pared by 7 bases and J by 8 bases, with 17 bases between. The germline V gene encodes CDR1 SQVTM and CDR2 ANQGSEA. The CDR3 DNA follows: TGCAGCGAATCGGGGAGGGGAAAGGAAAAACTGTTTTTT. Translation: CSESGRGKEKLFF.

The rearrangement links TRBV15 to TRBJ1-5; D not certain. V lost 1 base, J lost 8 bases, and 15 bases lay in between. Germline values: CDR1 LNHNV, CDR2 YYDKDF (reference sequence). The CDR3 loop spans 15 amino acids. DNA for the CDR3: TGTGCCACCAGCAGAGGTATGTCAGCCGGGGAGCCCCAGCATTTT. Residues: CATSRGMSAGEPQHF.

In its sample, this clone was seen a few times. The V gene is TRBV7-9, the J gene TRBJ2-1; no reliable D call. The CDR3 consists of 11 residues. Germline CDR1 reads SEHNR; CDR2 reads FQNEAQ (reference sequence). V was pared by 5 bases and J by 15 bases, with 14 bases between. Written as DNA, the CDR3 is TGTGCCAGCAGCCCACTCTGGCCGGGGTTCTTC. Translation: CASSPLWPGFF.

The rearrangement links TRBV5-5 to TRBJ1-6; D might be TRBD1 (5 bases). This CDR3 has 17 residues. Trimming took off 3 bases at V and 8 bases at J, with 21 bases between the two ends. Germline V gene sequence: CDR1 SGHKS, CDR2 YYEKEE (reference sequence). The CDR3 sequence: CASSSTVFQGRDSPLHF. CDR3 nucleotide sequence: TGTGCCAGCAGCTCCACGGTCTTTCAGGGTCGAGATTCACCCCTCCACTTT.

In this sample, this clone turned up a few times. The chain joins TRBV20-1 to TRBJ1-1; TRBD1 might be the D (6 bases). Germline CDR1 reads DFQATT; CDR2 reads SNEGSKA (reference sequence). The CDR3 is 11 residues long. In DNA form, the CDR3 reads TGCGGCAGGGGTTTGGAGACTGAAGCTTTCTTT. This sequence encodes CGRGLETEAFF.

This chain uses TRBV29-1 with TRBJ2-1; D is uncertain. V was trimmed by 7 bases and J by 10 bases, leaving 11 bases between them. There are 10 residues in the CDR3. In germline, CDR1 is SQVTM, CDR2 ANQGSEA. The CDR3 is CSAFPTEQFF. As DNA, the CDR3 is TGCAGCGCATTTCCGACAGAGCAGTTCTTC.

The chain joins TRBV10-3 to TRBJ1-5; D gene uncertain. Germline assignment: CDR1 ENHRY and CDR2 SYGVKD. V lost 5 bases to trimming and J lost 1 base, with 6 bases between them. CDR3 length equals 13 residues. The CDR3 protein is CAISRESNQPQHF. Here the CDR3 DNA reads TGTGCCATCAGTCGCGAAAGCAATCAGCCCCAGCATTTT.

The chain combines TRBV5-6 with TRBJ1-1, with D tentatively TRBD1 (5 bases). This CDR3 contains 12 residues. V dropped 3 bases and J dropped 5 bases, with 8 bases sitting between them. The V gene's germline CDR1 is SGHDT and CDR2 YYEEEE. DNA of the CDR3: TGTGCCAGCAGCTGGGGGGGGACTGAAGCTTTCTTT. It yields the protein CASSWGGTEAFF. The complete variable domain, with remaining parts taken from reference TRBV5-6 and TRBJ1-1, reads DAGVTQSPTHLIKTRGQQVTLRCSPKSGHDTVSWYQQALGQGPQFIFQYYEEEERQRGNFPDRFSGHQFPNYSSELNVNALLLGDSALYLCASSWGGTEAFFGQGTRLTVV.

V gene TRBV28 combines with J gene TRBJ2-7; the match to TRBD2 covers 7 bases. The germline CDR1 and CDR2 sequences are MDHEN and SYDVKM. This CDR3 has 16 residues. V lost 2 bases and J lost 3; bases outside the gene matches: 10. The CDR3, as DNA: TGTGCCAGCAGTTTAGCCCCCATGACTAGCCACTACGAGCAGTACTTC. It codes for CASSLAPMTSHYEQYF.

The V and J genes are TRBV6-1 and TRBJ1-1; D is undetermined. CDR3 length: 13 amino acids. Germline lookup yields CDR1 MNHNS and CDR2 SASEGT. Between the trimmed V and J ends, which lost 5 bases and 3 bases, there was a span of 10 bases. For the CDR3, the DNA is TGTGCCAGCAGTTGGGAGACGTACACTGAAGCTTTCTTT. Encoded protein: CASSWETYTEAFF.

The V call is TRBV14, the J call TRBJ2-6, with D unclear. Germline CDR1 is SGHDN and CDR2 is FVKESK. CDR3 size: 15 residues. Trimming took 2 bases from V and 2 from J, leaving 7 bases between them. Written as DNA, the CDR3 is TGTGCCAGCAGCCAACTTTATGCTGGGGCCAACGTCCTGACTTTC. Translated: CASSQLYAGANVLTF.

This chain connects TRBV10-1 to TRBJ2-7; TRBD2 matches 8 bases. The CDR3 totals 15 residues. With 2 bases clipped from V and 5 bases from J, the junction kept 8 bases outside the gene matches. Looked up from germline, CDR1 is WNHNN and CDR2 is SYGVQD (reference sequence). The CDR3 is CASSENSGNNHEQYF. The CDR3 DNA sequence: TGCGCCAGCAGTGAGAATAGCGGGAATAACCACGAGCAGTACTTC.

In this sample, this clone turned up a few times. This chain connects TRBV18 to TRBJ2-1; D may be TRBD1 (6 bases). With 1 base removed from V and 7 bases from J, the gap between germline ends came to 11 bases. The CDR3 length is 14 residues. The V gene's germline CDR1 is KGHSH and CDR2 LQKENI. The CDR3 spells CASSPRQGRNEQFF. The CDR3 nucleotides read TGTGCCAGCTCACCACGCCAGGGGCGGAATGAGCAGTTCTTC.

V and J are TRBV5-1 and TRBJ2-1; 7 bases map to TRBD2. This CDR3 contains 14 residues. CDR1 is SGHRS and CDR2 is YFSETQ in the germline V gene. The trim removed 4 bases at V and 5 bases at J, leaving 6 bases unmatched. CDR3 sequence (DNA): TGCGCCAGCAGCCCCGGGACTATAAACAATGAGCAGTTCTTC. Its protein is CASSPGTINNEQFF.

This rearrangement joins TRBV11-2 to TRBJ1-1; TRBD1 might be the D (5 bases). The CDR3 is made up of 15 amino acids. Between the trimmed V and J ends, which lost 6 bases and 0 bases, there was a span of 14 bases. CDR1 and CDR2 from the germline V gene are SGHAT and FQNNGV. CDR3 coding DNA: TGTGCCAGCAGTCCCCAGACAGTCGTGAACACTGAAGCTTTCTTT. Translation gives CASSPQTVVNTEAFF.

This chain links TRBV5-1 with TRBJ2-7; 7 bases agree with TRBD1. The CDR3 extends over 14 amino acids. The V and J ends lost 0 bases and 2 bases, in that order; junction bases with no gene match: 2. Germline V gene sequence: CDR1 SGHRS, CDR2 YFSETQ. The CDR3 region is CASSLGGQTYEQYF. The DNA for the CDR3 is TGCGCCAGCAGCTTGGGGGGACAGACCTACGAGCAGTACTTC.

In regard to this clone: This CDR3 is also generated by other DNA sequences in the sample. The chain uses TRBV29-1 and TRBJ2-5, with TRBD1 identical over 9 bases. Germline CDR1 is SQVTM and CDR2 is ANQGSEA. The CDR3 has 14 amino acids. The J segment lost 4 bases and the V segment lost 3 bases, leaving 6 bases of the junction unmatched. CDR3 region: CSVEVTGGGETQYF. The CDR3 region has the DNA TGCAGCGTTGAGGTAACAGGGGGCGGAGAGACCCAGTACTTC.

In the case of this clone: Germline and junction disagree at one end, which may indicate a read error. This sample also contains other DNA sequences that code for the same CDR3. The chain links TRBV2 to TRBJ2-7; 7 nucleotides line up with TRBD2. The CDR3 loop spans 15 amino acids. Germline lookup yields CDR1 SNHLY and CDR2 FYNNEI. CDR3 in amino acids: CASSERSGTTYEQYF. CDR3 in DNA: TGCGCCAGCAGTGAACGCAGCGGGACCACTTACGAGCAGTACTTC.

The CDR3 is CASSLAHTGGQPQHF. DNA for the CDR3: TGTGCCAGCAGCTTAGCTCACACCGGGGGTCAGCCCCAGCATTTT. The chain recombines TRBV7-2 with TRBJ1-5; perhaps TRBD1 as D (5 bases). The V end was cut by 0 bases, the J end by 6 bases, with 12 bases between. The CDR3 covers 15 residues. Germline values: CDR1 SGHTA, CDR2 FQGNSA.

This clone showed up just once. The chain employs TRBV19 and TRBJ2-5, with 9 bases that match TRBD2. CDR3 length: 16 residues. Trimming cost V 6 bases and J 1 base; bases outside gene matches: 9. CDR1 LNHDA and CDR2 SQIVND come from the germline V gene (reference sequence). CDR3 coding DNA: TGTGCCAGTAGCGAAAGCTCGGGACTAGCCCAAGAGACCCAGTACTTC. Its protein product is CASSESSGLAQETQYF.

The chain couples TRBV13 to TRBJ2-3; tentative D call: TRBD2 (5 bases). This CDR3 has 15 amino acids. Trimming removed 7 bases at V and 0 bases at J, with 14 bases between. Germline V gives CDR1 PRHDT, CDR2 FYEKMQ (reference sequence). CDR3 bases: TGTGCCAGCACCCCACGTGGCGGGAGCACAGATACGCAGTATTTT. As protein: CASTPRGGSTDTQYF.